This T cell receptor beta chain was profiled in a study of shared clonotypes between healthy human individuals (dated by TCRdb to the early 2020s). With respect to the entire study: Three men and a couple of women, aged 18 to 49 years, made up the cohort. For each donor, CD4 naive and CD4 memory were each run on three plates, CD8 naive on two plates, and CD8 memory on one plate. To estimate repertoire size and how much clonotype sharing occurs between individuals, the study deeply sequenced the blood TCR repertoires of about five healthy adults. Leukapheresis yielded between about 0.94 and 9 billion PBMCs per donor. Libraries were prepared and TCR repertoires were sequenced by different laboratories using diverse techniques, in order to increase sequencing depth and limit assay-specific biases. The research as a whole found: Sampling was restricted to blood, and TCR repertoires in tissue are likely to differ from TCR repertoires in blood. The genetic and exposure-history diversity represented was limited by the small number of donors. Clonotypes shared by all four sorted-subset donors showed higher generation probabilities than non-shared clonotypes. Rarefaction of sorted-subset datasets indicated incomplete sequencing despite the large sequencing depth. Sharing across several donors was observed for about 4.8% of naive CD4, over 3% of naive CD8, 2.3% of memory CD4, and less than 0.45% of memory CD8 clonotypes. Based on pairwise subsampling, the degree of clonotype sharing among donors was expected to be affected by sequencing depth. Naive subsets generally had larger estimated clonotype richness than memory subsets did.

CD8 naive samples consisted of CD45RO-negative cells that were positively selected for CCR7, yielding a CD45RA+CCR7+ population without TemRA cells. The donors were healthy, HIV-negative adults who had no recently reported acute infections or vaccinations. Every donor was a Caucasian adult residing in Nashville, Tennessee, USA. Blood was collected by leukapheresis, and PBMCs were isolated by Ficoll-Histopaque density gradient centrifugation and then cryopreserved in liquid nitrogen vapor phase. Analytical flow cytometry was used to check the purity and quantity of every magnetically sorted T cell population. Genomic DNA was isolated from each sorted fraction and quantified by UV absorbance on a Nanodrop 2000c. TCR CDR3 regions were amplified from genomic DNA by multiplex PCR using the deep immunoSEQ assay. Extracted genomic DNA from each cell subset was distributed evenly across all wells of several immunoSEQ 96-well plates, and each plate was treated as a replicate. For sorted subsets, each replicate PCR was loaded with roughly 0.2 ug genomic DNA, equivalent to about 30,000 T cell genomes. Purified libraries were measured with a Qubit 3.0 fluorometer, size-checked on a Bioanalyzer 2100, and measured again with the KAPA Library Quantification kit. Every immunoSEQ 96-well plate was sequenced on a dedicated single-read 150-cycle Illumina NextSeq 550 flow cell. Regarding the original processing steps: Because the immunoSEQ output held only junctional sequences and lacked quality scores, the filtering could not match the filtering applied to full-length reads. To assign V/J genes and CDR3, sequences were annotated against IMGT germline references using PyIR, a Python wrapper for IgBLAST v1.9. Any read was removed if the V/J assignment was weak (E-value above 1e-6), the CDR3 was missing, or the read contained stop codons, out-of-frame junctions, or ambiguous translated residues. A V3J clonotype was defined by an identical inferred V gene, J gene, and CDR3 amino acid sequence. To compute the percentage overlap between repertoires, the number of shared unique clonotypes was divided by the size of the smaller repertoire. Repertoire richness was assessed with RTK rarefaction, the Chao1 estimator, and Recon v2.1 estimates of unobserved clonotypes. OLGA was used to compute generation probabilities for all TCRbeta clonotypes that the gDNA method yielded from a handful of donors. TCRdb retrieved this table from immuneACCESS and kept in-frame rearrangements only. Not all clones are present; in checked studies, unresolved V genes account for under half, and no reason is known for the remainder. The V and J calls and clone size come from that table; D and trimming were worked out from the DNA. The sample data list some 2 million clones, and about 95% of these were observed just once. The top ten clones comprise more than 0.9% of the sample.

Of note for this clone: Its antigen is not yet known. Base qualities are missing; no much larger clone stands one base away.

The V and J ends are trimmed by 6 bases and 7 bases, leaving 19 bases between them. Its CDR3 holds 14 amino acids, cysteine through phenylalanine. CDR3 DNA only is kept here, 42 bases in frame from base 1. CDR1 LGHNT and CDR2 FRNRAP were looked up in the germline V gene. This TCR derives from a man aged 18 to 29 in good health. The rearranged chain carries TRBV12-5 and TRBJ2-7, with TRBD1 as a weak D call on 5 bases. Material: naive CD8+ T cells sorted from blood. The meaning of the sample's cell subset or site label: CD45RA+CCR7+. Here the CDR3 is given as CASGGLRASGEQYF. DNA sequence: TGTGCTAGTGGGGGTCTTAGGGCCTCAGGGGAGCAGTACTTC.